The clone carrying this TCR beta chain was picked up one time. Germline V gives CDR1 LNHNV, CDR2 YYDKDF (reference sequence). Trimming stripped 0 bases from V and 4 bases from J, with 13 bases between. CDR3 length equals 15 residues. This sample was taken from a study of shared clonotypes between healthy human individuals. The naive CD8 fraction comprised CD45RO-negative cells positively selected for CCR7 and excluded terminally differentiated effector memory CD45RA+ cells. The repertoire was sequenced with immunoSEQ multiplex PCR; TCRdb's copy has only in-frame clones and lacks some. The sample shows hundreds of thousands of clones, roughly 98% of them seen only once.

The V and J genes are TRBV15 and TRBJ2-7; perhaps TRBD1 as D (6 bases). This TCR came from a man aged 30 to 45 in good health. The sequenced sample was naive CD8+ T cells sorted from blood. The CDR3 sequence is CATSRDRTAFYEQYF. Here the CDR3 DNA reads TGTGCCACCAGCAGAGATCGGACAGCCTTTTACGAGCAGTACTTC.